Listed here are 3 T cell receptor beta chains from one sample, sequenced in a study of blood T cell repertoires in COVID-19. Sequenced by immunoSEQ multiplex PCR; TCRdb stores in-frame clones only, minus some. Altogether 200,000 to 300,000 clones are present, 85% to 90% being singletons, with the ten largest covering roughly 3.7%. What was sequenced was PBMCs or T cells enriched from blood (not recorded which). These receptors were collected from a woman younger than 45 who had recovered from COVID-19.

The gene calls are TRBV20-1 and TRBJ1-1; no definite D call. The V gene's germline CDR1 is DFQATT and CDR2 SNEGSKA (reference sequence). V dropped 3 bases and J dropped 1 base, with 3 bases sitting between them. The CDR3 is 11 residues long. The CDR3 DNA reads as TGCAGTGCTAGGAGGAACACTGAAGCTTTCTTT. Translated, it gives CSARRNTEAFF.

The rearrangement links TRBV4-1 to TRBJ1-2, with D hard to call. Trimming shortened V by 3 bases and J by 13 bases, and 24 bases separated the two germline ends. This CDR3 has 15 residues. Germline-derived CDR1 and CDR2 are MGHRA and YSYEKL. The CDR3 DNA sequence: TGCGCCAGCAGCCAGGCGGACTCTTGCTCCCCTTTCTGCACCTTC. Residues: CASSQADSCSPFCTF.

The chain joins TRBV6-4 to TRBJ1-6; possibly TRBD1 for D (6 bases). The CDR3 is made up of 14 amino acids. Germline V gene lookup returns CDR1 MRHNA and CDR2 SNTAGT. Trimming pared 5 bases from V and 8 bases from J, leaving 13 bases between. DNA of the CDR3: TGTGCCAGCAGTCCCGACAGGAGCGATTCACCCCTCCACTTT. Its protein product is CASSPDRSDSPLHF.